Each of the 23 T cell receptor beta chains below was sequenced from the same sample in a study of blood T cell repertoires in COVID-19. The protocol was immunoSEQ multiplex PCR, while the TCRdb copy is restricted to in-frame clones and leaves out a portion. The data contain about 40,000 clones, approximately 90% of them seen just once; the ten biggest clones take up approximately 20%. The sample consisted of peripheral blood. The receptors stem from a middle-aged man in a cohort sampled during active COVID-19.

This chain links TRBV7-6 with TRBJ2-1, with TRBD2 matching 8 bases. CDR3 length: 16 amino acids. V lost 6 bases to trimming and J lost 0 bases; unmatched junction nucleotides: 7. Germline V lookup: CDR1 SGHVS, CDR2 FNYEAQ. CDR3 loop: CASSLTSASSYNEQFF. In nucleotides, the CDR3 is TGTGCCAGCAGTCTGACTAGCGCGAGCTCCTACAATGAGCAGTTCTTC.

This chain joins TRBV4-1 and TRBJ2-3; D is possibly TRBD2 (6 bases). Germline assignment: CDR1 MGHRA and CDR2 YSYEKL. The CDR3 consists of 17 residues. Between the trimmed V and J ends, which lost 4 bases and 1 base, there was a span of 18 bases. The CDR3 loop reads CASSLVYQGGGTDTQYF. CDR3 DNA: TGCGCCAGCAGCCTCGTGTACCAGGGAGGCGGCACAGATACGCAGTATTTT.

V and J are TRBV20-1 and TRBJ2-7, with 7 bases aligning to TRBD1. Germline V lookup: CDR1 DFQATT, CDR2 SNEGSKA (reference sequence). This CDR3 comprises 13 residues. V lost 3 bases to trimming and J lost 3 bases; unmatched junction nucleotides: 5. This CDR3 is CSASQGQIYEQYF. DNA of the CDR3: TGCAGTGCTAGTCAGGGACAGATCTACGAGCAGTACTTC.

This clone was recorded once. The CDR3 region is CASSHTIAGGSSGANVLTF. The CDR3 DNA reads TGCGCCAGCAGTCATACCATAGCGGGAGGGAGCTCTGGGGCCAACGTCCTGACTTTC. This rearrangement joins TRBV23-1 to TRBJ2-6; 11 bases align to TRBD2. TRBV23-1 is an ORF; its function is uncertain. V lost 3 bases and J lost 0; bases outside the gene matches: 7. This CDR3 is 19 amino acids long.

A note on this clone: Other DNA sequences in the sample encode the same CDR3. J is TRBJ2-3 and V is TRBV9, with D maybe TRBD2 (6 bases). The CDR3 loop spans 15 amino acids. V lost 2 bases to trimming and J lost 2 bases, with 12 bases between them. CDR1 and CDR2 from the germline V gene are SGDLS and YYNGEE. The CDR3 reads CASSVSGSPTDTQYF. The CDR3 DNA sequence: TGTGCCAGCAGCGTTAGCGGTTCCCCCACAGATACGCAGTATTTT.

This clone has a handful of counts. The chain joins TRBV4-1 to TRBJ2-2; 13 bases are shared with TRBD2. The ends lost 8 bases at V and 2 bases at J; junction bases unmatched: 14. The CDR3 totals 19 residues. Germline values: CDR1 MGHRA, CDR2 YSYEKL. CDR3 protein: CASEGYRTSGSVNTGELFF. In nucleotides, the CDR3 is TGCGCCAGCGAGGGATACCGGACTAGCGGGAGTGTCAACACCGGGGAGCTGTTTTTT.

This chain connects TRBV9 to TRBJ1-5; the D is unclear. V was trimmed by 5 bases and J by 4 bases, leaving 10 bases between them. CDR1 and CDR2 (germline): SGDLS, YYNGEE. The CDR3 spans 13 residues. In DNA, the CDR3 is TGTGCCAGCAGTCGAGGGAATAATCAGCCCCAGCATTTT. It translates to CASSRGNNQPQHF.

Only one count was recorded for this clone. This chain joins TRBV3-1 (or the pseudogene TRBV3-2) and TRBJ1-1; TRBD1 is a possible D gene (6 bases). CDR1 LGHDT and CDR2 YNNKEL come from the germline V gene (reference sequence). Trimming took 3 bases from V and 11 from J, leaving 25 bases between them. This CDR3 has 16 residues. The CDR3 region is CASSHLGGARVGSAFF. Here the CDR3 DNA reads TGTGCCAGCAGCCATTTGGGGGGGGCGCGAGTGGGGAGCGCTTTCTTT.

This chain joins TRBV24-1 and TRBJ2-2; D is unclear. This CDR3 has 12 residues. Trimming stripped 4 bases from V and 6 bases from J, with 5 bases between. Looked up from germline, CDR1 is KGHDR and CDR2 is SFDVKD. Written as DNA, the CDR3 is TGTGCCACCAGTGAAGGAGCCGGGGAGCTGTTTTTT. Encoded protein: CATSEGAGELFF.

The rearrangement uses TRBV5-1 and TRBJ2-1; TRBD2 matches at 7 bases. Per germline, CDR1 SGHRS and CDR2 YFSETQ. J lost 7 bases, V lost 4 bases, and 5 bases had no gene match. The CDR3 runs 13 residues. The CDR3 sequence is CASSLTGGNEQFF. For the CDR3, the DNA is TGCGCCAGCAGCCTGACCGGGGGGAATGAGCAGTTCTTC. Full variable domain (missing parts from reference TRBV5-1 and TRBJ2-1): KAGVTQTPRYLIKTRGQQVTLSCSPISGHRSVSWYQQTPGQGLQFLFEYFSETQRNKGNFPGRFSGRQFSNSRSEMNVSTLELGDSALYLCASSLTGGNEQFFGPGTRLTVL.

The chain has TRBV4-3 and TRBJ2-2, with a tentative D call TRBD1 (5 bases). Trimming cost V 0 bases and J 0 bases, with 8 bases left between them. The CDR3 loop spans 16 amino acids. CDR1 is LGHNA, CDR2 YSLEER, per germline. CDR3 protein: CASSQETTANTGELFF. The CDR3 DNA reads TGCGCCAGCAGCCAAGAAACGACAGCGAACACCGGGGAGCTGTTTTTT.

The rearrangement joins TRBV9 to TRBJ2-3; TRBD2 agrees at 10 bases. In germline, CDR1 is SGDLS, CDR2 YYNGEE. The CDR3 consists of 17 residues. The V gene end was trimmed by 2 bases and the J gene end by 2 bases; junction bases not matched to a gene: 8. CDR3 coding DNA: TGTGCCAGCAGCGTCAGACCGGGACTAGCGCTCACAGATACGCAGTATTTT. As protein: CASSVRPGLALTDTQYF.

In this sample, this clone turned up a few times. The V gene is TRBV7-9, the J gene TRBJ2-5, with a weak D call TRBD2 (6 bases). Germline CDR1 SEHNR, CDR2 FQNEAQ (reference sequence). There are 17 residues in the CDR3. The V and J ends lost 5 bases and 5 bases respectively, with 24 bases between them. The CDR3 nucleotides are TGTGCCAGCAGCCCCACGAATCCGGGACTTTTGGGTGAGACCCAGTACTTC. Protein sequence: CASSPTNPGLLGETQYF. The variable domain in full, with the rest retrieved from reference TRBV7-9 and TRBJ2-5, is DTGVSQNPRHKITKRGQNVTFRCDPISEHNRLYWYRQTLGQGPEFLTYFQNEAQLEKSRLLSDRFSAERPKGSFSTLEIQRTEQGDSAMYLCASSPTNPGLLGETQYFGPGTRLLVL.

J is TRBJ1-2 and V is TRBV10-3, with D possibly being TRBD1 (6 bases). V lost 0 bases and J lost 2, with 13 bases in between. The CDR3 length is 16 residues. The germline gives CDR1 ENHRY, CDR2 SYGVKD. The CDR3 spells CAISESSVGQNYGYTF. CDR3 coding DNA: TGTGCCATCAGTGAGTCTAGTGTCGGACAGAACTATGGCTACACCTTC.

CDR3 loop: CASSSTYGDTEAFF. For the CDR3, the DNA is TGTGCCAGCAGCTCCACCTACGGGGACACTGAAGCTTTCTTT. V is TRBV9 and J is TRBJ1-1; D remains unclear. In germline, CDR1 is SGDLS, CDR2 YYNGEE. Trimming took off 4 bases at V and 3 bases at J, with 13 bases between the two ends. This CDR3 spans 14 amino acids.

The V call is TRBV30, the J call TRBJ2-7; D is ambiguous. Looked up from germline, CDR1 is GTSNPN and CDR2 is SVGIG (reference sequence). V lost 0 bases, J lost 0 bases, and 12 bases lay in between. The CDR3 sequence is 15 residues long. DNA for the CDR3: TGTGCCTGGAGTGTCGGTACGATCGGCTCCTACGAGCAGTACTTC. The encoded protein is CAWSVGTIGSYEQYF.

This clone was detected a few times. The V call is TRBV4-1, the J call TRBJ1-2, with TRBD1 identical over 7 bases. V lost 8 bases to trimming and J lost 7 bases; unmatched junction nucleotides: 10. In germline, CDR1 is MGHRA, CDR2 YSYEKL. The length of the CDR3 is 13 residues. The CDR3 DNA follows: TGCGCCAGCGAAGGGGGCAGGGGCGGTGGCTACACCTTC. It codes for CASEGGRGGGYTF.

This clone was counted only a few times. The rearrangement uses TRBV15 and TRBJ2-2; no clear D gene. The V end was cut by 1 base, the J end by 3 bases, with 12 bases between. CDR1 is LNHNV, CDR2 YYDKDF, per germline (reference sequence). This CDR3 is built from 16 residues. This CDR3 reads CATSRGSDRYTGELFF. DNA of the CDR3: TGTGCCACCAGCAGAGGAAGTGATCGGTACACCGGGGAGCTGTTTTTT.

The chain carries TRBV6-1 and TRBJ2-1; TRBD1 matches 10 bases. The J segment lost 2 bases and the V segment lost 3 bases, leaving 1 base of the junction unmatched. The CDR3 loop spans 15 amino acids. Germline CDR1 is MNHNS and CDR2 is SASEGT. CDR3 coding DNA: TGTGCCAGCAGTGAGGGACAGGGGACCTACAATGAGCAGTTCTTC. This codes for CASSEGQGTYNEQFF.

This chain uses TRBV28 with TRBJ2-5; the D gene is possibly TRBD2 (5 bases). V lost 5 bases to trimming and J lost 7 bases, with 11 bases between them. Germline CDR1 and CDR2: MDHEN and SYDVKM. The CDR3 has 12 residues. CDR3 amino acids: CASSPTRGTQYF. In nucleotides, the CDR3 is TGTGCCAGCAGTCCTACTAGAGGGACCCAGTACTTC.

The chain couples TRBV6-5 to TRBJ2-7, with 8 bases that match TRBD1. V trimming: 5 bases; J trimming: 3 bases; junction bases outside the gene matches: 6. Germline values: CDR1 MNHEY, CDR2 SVGAGI. This CDR3 region has 14 residues. The CDR3: CASSPRDRHYEQYF. DNA for the CDR3: TGTGCCAGCAGTCCCCGGGACAGGCACTACGAGCAGTACTTC.

CDR3 amino acids: CASSVFARVNYGYTF. Written as DNA, the CDR3 is TGTGCCAGCAGCGTGTTCGCCAGGGTGAACTATGGCTACACCTTC. The chain is built from TRBV7-9 and TRBJ1-2; TRBD1 might be the D (5 bases). The germline CDR1 and CDR2 sequences are SEHNR and FQNEAQ (reference sequence). V was cut by 5 bases and J by 2 bases, with 15 bases left in between. The CDR3 is 15 residues long. Looking up the rest from reference TRBV7-9 and TRBJ1-2 gives the full variable domain: DTGVSQNPRHKITKRGQNVTFRCDPISEHNRLYWYRQTLGQGPEFLTYFQNEAQLEKSRLLSDRFSAERPKGSFSTLEIQRTEQGDSAMYLCASSVFARVNYGYTFGSGTRLTVV.

V usage is TRBV5-6 and J usage is TRBJ2-3, with D possibly matching TRBD1 (5 bases). V lost 1 base and J lost 5, with 8 bases in between. CDR1 and CDR2 from the germline V gene are SGHDT and YYEEEE. The CDR3 extends over 13 amino acids. The CDR3 nucleotides are TGTGCCAGCAGCTTGAAAGGGGAAGATACGCAGTATTTT. It encodes CASSLKGEDTQYF.